This passage covers 11 T cell receptor beta chains from one sample sequenced in a study of early T cells in non-severe SARS-CoV-2 infection. TCRdb reanalysed the 5' RACE reads using MiXCR and keeps one entry per CDR3 protein. The repertoire holds tens of thousands of distinct CDR3 sequences, with under 5% as singletons. The sequencing sample was made of whole blood. These receptors were obtained from an adult who was a healthcare worker with PCR-confirmed SARS-CoV-2 infection or an uninfected control (not recorded which).

This clonotype showed up many times. V is TRBV5-6 and J is TRBJ1-5; a possible D gene is TRBD1 (5 bases). CDR1 is SGHDT, CDR2 YYEEEE, per germline. Trimming pared 4 bases from V and 7 bases from J, leaving 9 bases between. The CDR3 sequence is 12 residues long. The CDR3 region is CASSQGRQPQHF. DNA of the CDR3: TGTGCCAGCAGCCAGGGTCGACAGCCCCAGCATTTT. The complete variable domain, with remaining parts taken from reference TRBV5-6 and TRBJ1-5, reads DAGVTQSPTHLIKTRGQQVTLRCSPKSGHDTVSWYQQALGQGPQFIFQYYEEEERQRGNFPDRFSGHQFPNYSSELNVNALLLGDSALYLCASSQGRQPQHFGDGTRLSIL.

Ten or more counts support this clonotype. The chain is built from TRBV27 and TRBJ2-5, with D uncertain. V was trimmed by 8 bases and J by 3 bases, leaving 4 bases between them. CDR1 MNHEY and CDR2 SMNVEV come from the germline V gene (reference sequence). The CDR3 is 10 amino acids. The CDR3 sequence: CASDEETQYF. In DNA form, the CDR3 reads TGTGCCAGCGACGAAGAGACCCAGTACTTC.

This clonotype was counted at least ten times. The chain employs TRBV7-6 and TRBJ2-5, with D hard to call. The germline V and J ends were trimmed by 5 bases and 4 bases, with 5 bases remaining between them. This CDR3 is built from 11 residues. Germline V gene data show CDR1 as SGHVS and CDR2 as FNYEAQ. The CDR3 protein is CASSHLETQYF. In DNA, the CDR3 is TGTGCCAGCAGCCACCTAGAGACCCAGTACTTC.

This clonotype has at least ten counts. The chain is built from TRBV4-2 and TRBJ1-2, with unresolved D. The CDR3 has 17 residues. CDR1 LGHNA and CDR2 YNFKEQ come from the germline V gene. Trimming stripped 0 bases from V and 2 bases from J, with 16 bases between. CDR3 region: CASSQDDRFEGNYGYTF. DNA of the CDR3: TGTGCCAGCAGCCAAGATGATCGGTTTGAGGGAAACTATGGCTACACCTTC.

This clonotype was recorded many times. The rearrangement uses TRBV7-7 and TRBJ2-3; 7 bases are shared with TRBD2. V shed 1 base, J shed 4 bases, and the junction held 5 bases outside the gene matches. CDR1 and CDR2 (germline): SSHAT, FNYEAQ (reference sequence). The CDR3 extends over 15 amino acids. CDR3 nucleotide sequence: TGTGCCAGCAGCTTAGGTGCGGGAGTTTCAGATACGCAGTATTTT. Residues: CASSLGAGVSDTQYF.

This clonotype was seen many times. This chain connects TRBV19 to TRBJ2-4, with TRBD2 as a possible D gene (5 bases). V was trimmed by 5 bases and J by 5 bases, leaving 16 bases between them. The CDR3 loop spans 15 amino acids. Germline-derived CDR1 and CDR2 are LNHDA and SQIVND (reference sequence). CDR3 residues: CASSLRPGGQNIQYF. CDR3 in DNA: TGTGCCAGTAGTCTCAGACCAGGAGGTCAAAACATTCAGTACTTC.

In this sample, this clonotype turned up many times. The V and J genes are TRBV12-3 or TRBV12-4 and TRBJ1-3, with D possibly TRBD1 on 5 matching bases. The CDR3 runs 15 residues. V was shortened by 2 bases and J by 4 bases, with 12 bases between the two germline ends. This CDR3 is CASSLRAGSGNTIYF. In DNA, the CDR3 is TGTGCCAGCAGTTTAAGGGCAGGGTCAGGAAACACCATATATTTT.

The chain joins TRBV19 to TRBJ2-7; 7 bases match TRBD1. Looked up from germline, CDR1 is LNHDA and CDR2 is SQIVND (reference sequence). V gave up 8 bases and J gave up 1 base; unmatched junction bases: 14. The CDR3 extends over 16 amino acids. The CDR3 DNA reads TGTGCCAGTCGAGTTACCGGGACAGCTTCTTCCTACGAGCAGTACTTC. It yields the protein CASRVTGTASSYEQYF.

This clonotype was counted at least ten times. V and J are TRBV12-3 or TRBV12-4 and TRBJ2-7, with 11 bases lining up with TRBD2. The CDR3 covers 14 residues. Trimming removed 5 bases from V and 3 bases from J; junction bases left unmatched: 3. This CDR3 reads CASSLTSGSYEQYF. CDR3 sequence (DNA): TGTGCCAGCAGTCTAACTAGCGGGAGCTACGAGCAGTACTTC.

This clonotype was observed at least ten times. J is TRBJ2-5 and V is TRBV6-2 or TRBV6-3; the match to TRBD2 covers 8 bases. This CDR3 comprises 16 residues. The trim removed 2 bases at V and 2 bases at J, leaving 7 bases unmatched. The germline V gene encodes CDR1 MNHEY and CDR2 SVGEGT. CDR3 nucleotide sequence: TGTGCCAGCAGTTACCCTCGCTTAGCGGGGCAAGAGACCCAGTACTTC. Translated, it gives CASSYPRLAGQETQYF.

This clonotype has at least ten counts. CDR3 sequence reads: CSAMGQGAIPNTEAFF. The CDR3 coding sequence is TGCAGTGCCATGGGACAGGGGGCTATCCCGAACACTGAAGCTTTCTTT. V usage is TRBV20-1 and J usage is TRBJ1-1; 12 nucleotides align to TRBD1. The CDR3 has 16 residues. The junction had 9 bases not matched to a gene; V was cut back by 6 bases and J by 1 base. Germline V gene sequence: CDR1 DFQATT, CDR2 SNEGSKA (reference sequence).